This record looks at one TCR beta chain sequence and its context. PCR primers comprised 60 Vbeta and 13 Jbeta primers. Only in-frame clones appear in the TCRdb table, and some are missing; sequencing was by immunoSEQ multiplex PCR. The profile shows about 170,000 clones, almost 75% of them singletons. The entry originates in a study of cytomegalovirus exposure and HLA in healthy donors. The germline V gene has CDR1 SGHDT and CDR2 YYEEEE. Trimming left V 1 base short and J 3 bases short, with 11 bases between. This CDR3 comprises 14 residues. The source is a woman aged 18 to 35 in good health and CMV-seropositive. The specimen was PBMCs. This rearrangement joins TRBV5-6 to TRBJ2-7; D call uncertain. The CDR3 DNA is TGTGCCAGCAGCTTGTTGGGCAGATACTACGAGCAGTACTTC. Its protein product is CASSLLGRYYEQYF.